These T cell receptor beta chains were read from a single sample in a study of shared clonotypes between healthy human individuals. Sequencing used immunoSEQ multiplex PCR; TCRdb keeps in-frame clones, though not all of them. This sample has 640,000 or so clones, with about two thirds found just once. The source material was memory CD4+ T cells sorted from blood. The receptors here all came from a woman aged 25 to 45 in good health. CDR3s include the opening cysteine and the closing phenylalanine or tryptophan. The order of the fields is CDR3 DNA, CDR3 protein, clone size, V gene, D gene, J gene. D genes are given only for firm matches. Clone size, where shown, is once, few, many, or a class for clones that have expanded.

CDR3nt: TGCGCCAGCAGCTCCCTGCCGGGACAGGGATTGCGTACGCAGTATTTT
CDR3aa: CASSSLPGQGLRTQYF
abundance: once
v_gene: TRBV23-1
d_gene: TRBD1
j_gene: TRBJ2-3

CDR3nt: TGTGCCTTGGCGGACAGAGCCTCTAGCACAGATACGCAGTATTTT
CDR3aa: CALADRASSTDTQYF
abundance: NA
v_gene: TRBV5-4
d_gene: NA
j_gene: TRBJ2-3

CDR3nt: TGTGCCAGCAGCTTAGAGACAGGGGGCGCGGCCTACGAGCAGTACTTC
CDR3aa: CASSLETGGAAYEQYF
abundance: few
v_gene: TRBV7-2
d_gene: TRBD1
j_gene: TRBJ2-7

CDR3nt: TGCGCCAGCAGTGACGCGGGACAGGGTAAAGAGACCCAGTACTTC
CDR3aa: CASSDAGQGKETQYF
abundance: few
v_gene: TRBV10-1
d_gene: TRBD1
j_gene: TRBJ2-5

CDR3nt: TGCGCCAGCAGCTTCCAGGGGCCCTTTAGCAATGAGCAGTTCTTC
CDR3aa: CASSFQGPFSNEQFF
abundance: NA
v_gene: TRBV5-1
d_gene: NA
j_gene: TRBJ2-1

CDR3nt: TGTGCCAGCAGCACCCCGGGACGGTACTCCTACGAGCAGTACTTC
CDR3aa: CASSTPGRYSYEQYF
abundance: few
v_gene: TRBV5-5
d_gene: NA
j_gene: TRBJ2-7

CDR3nt: TGTGCCAGCAGTCTCGGGGGCGAAATCTATGGCTACACCTTC
CDR3aa: CASSLGGEIYGYTF
abundance: NA
v_gene: TRBV28
d_gene: NA
j_gene: TRBJ1-2

CDR3nt: TGTGCCAGCAGTTACGGCAGGGGGCAGAACACCGGGGAGCTGTTTTTT
CDR3aa: CASSYGRGQNTGELFF
abundance: NA
v_gene: TRBV6-5
d_gene: TRBD1
j_gene: TRBJ2-2

CDR3nt: TGTGCCAGCAGCTCTGCTAGCGGGCATAGCTCCTACGAGCAGTACTTC
CDR3aa: CASSSASGHSSYEQYF
abundance: NA
v_gene: TRBV4-2
d_gene: TRBD2
j_gene: TRBJ2-7

CDR3nt: TGTGCCAGCAGCGAGCCAATAGCGGGGGGGAGCACAGATACGCAGTATTTT
CDR3aa: CASSEPIAGGSTDTQYF
abundance: NA
v_gene: TRBV9
d_gene: TRBD2
j_gene: TRBJ2-3

CDR3nt: TGTGCCAGCTCCCTCGGACAGGGCCACGGTGAAAAACTGTTTTTT
CDR3aa: CASSLGQGHGEKLFF
abundance: few
v_gene: TRBV18
d_gene: TRBD1
j_gene: TRBJ1-4

CDR3nt: TGTGCCAGCAGCTTAAGACCCGGGCGGGACTCCTACGAGCAGTACTTC
CDR3aa: CASSLRPGRDSYEQYF
abundance: few
v_gene: TRBV7-3
d_gene: NA
j_gene: TRBJ2-7

CDR3nt: TGCGCCAGCAGCCAAAGGGTCGGTGAGCAGTTCTTC
CDR3aa: CASSQRVGEQFF
abundance: NA
v_gene: TRBV4-1
d_gene: NA
j_gene: TRBJ2-1

CDR3nt: TGTGCCAGCAGCTTGCGGGCGGGGGGAACCGGTGGGGATACGCAGTATTTT
CDR3aa: CASSLRAGGTGGDTQYF
abundance: NA
v_gene: TRBV5-6
d_gene: TRBD2
j_gene: TRBJ2-3

CDR3nt: TGTGCCAGCAGGATAGGTGGGGAGACTGCCGAGCAGTACTTC
CDR3aa: CASRIGGETAEQYF
abundance: NA
v_gene: TRBV6-6
d_gene: NA
j_gene: TRBJ2-7

CDR3nt: TGTGCCAGCAGTCCGGGGACCGAAGTAGAAGCTTTCTTT
CDR3aa: CASSPGTEVEAFF
abundance: NA
v_gene: TRBV28
d_gene: NA
j_gene: TRBJ1-1

CDR3nt: TGTGCCAGCAGTTATGGACAGGGTATGGTTGCTGAAGCTTTCTTT
CDR3aa: CASSYGQGMVAEAFF
abundance: once
v_gene: TRBV6-5
d_gene: TRBD1
j_gene: TRBJ1-1

CDR3nt: TGTGCCAGCAGTGAACGTGCAGGGAACTATGGCTACACCTTC
CDR3aa: CASSERAGNYGYTF
abundance: once
v_gene: TRBV2
d_gene: NA
j_gene: TRBJ1-2

CDR3nt: TGTGCCAGCAGTAATAGAGGGGAAGGAAACACCATATATTTT
CDR3aa: CASSNRGEGNTIYF
abundance: NA
v_gene: TRBV28
d_gene: NA
j_gene: TRBJ1-3

CDR3nt: TGCGCCAGCAGCCAAGCGGAACTAACCTCCTACGAGCAGTACTTC
CDR3aa: CASSQAELTSYEQYF
abundance: NA
v_gene: TRBV4-1
d_gene: NA
j_gene: TRBJ2-7

CDR3nt: TGCGCCAGCAGCTTGACAGAAGAGACCCAGTACTTC
CDR3aa: CASSLTEETQYF
abundance: NA
v_gene: TRBV5-1
d_gene: NA
j_gene: TRBJ2-5

CDR3nt: TGCGCCAGCAGCTTGGGGCAGTCCACAGATACGCAGTATTTT
CDR3aa: CASSLGQSTDTQYF
abundance: NA
v_gene: TRBV5-1
d_gene: NA
j_gene: TRBJ2-3